One sample yielded the 30 T cell receptor beta chains listed below, sequenced in a study of technical replicates of blood from a few donors. Here immunoSEQ multiplex PCR was the method, and the copy in TCRdb shows in-frame clones only, minus some. The repertoire has about 88,000 clones, roughly 90% of them found once; the top ten carry roughly 0.25%. Sequenced sample: T cells isolated from PBMCs. These receptors were collected from a human donor in good health.

J is TRBJ1-1 and V is TRBV23-1; no clear D. TRBV23-1 is flagged as an ORF with uncertain function. Trimming shortened V by 7 bases and J by 2 bases, and 17 bases separated the two germline ends. The CDR3 contains 15 residues. CDR3 DNA: TGCGCCAGCATTGAGACGGCTGGGCAAAACACTGAAGCTTTCTTT. Amino acid sequence: CASIETAGQNTEAFF.

The chain has TRBV2 and TRBJ2-7, with 7 bases matching TRBD1. Trimming took 1 base from V and 1 from J; bases not matched to a gene: 4. The CDR3 loop spans 15 amino acids. CDR1 is SNHLY and CDR2 is FYNNEI in the germline V gene. The CDR3: CASSEGFRGSYEQYF. Written as DNA, the CDR3 is TGTGCCAGCAGTGAAGGTTTCAGGGGGTCCTACGAGCAGTACTTC.

J is TRBJ2-7 and V is TRBV7-8; the match to TRBD1 covers 8 bases. The trim removed 4 bases at V and 5 bases at J, leaving 10 bases unmatched. The CDR3 loop spans 15 amino acids. Germline loops: CDR1 SGHVS, CDR2 FQNEAQ. The DNA of the CDR3 is TGTGCCAGCAGCTCGCCCGACAGGGGTGTCCACGAGCAGTACTTC. It translates to CASSSPDRGVHEQYF.

The genes are TRBV7-9 and TRBJ1-5, with D possibly matching TRBD1 (5 bases). The ends were cut back, 5 bases at V and 2 bases at J, with 13 bases in the middle. This CDR3 has 15 residues. CDR1 and CDR2 from the germline V gene are SEHNR and FQNEAQ (reference sequence). DNA of the CDR3: TGTGCCAGCAGCCGTATGGGGGGGGGCAATCAGCCCCAGCATTTT. Encoded protein: CASSRMGGGNQPQHF.

The CDR3 DNA sequence: TGTGCCAGCAGCCCGCCGGGGGAAGAGACCCAGTACTTC. Translated: CASSPPGEETQYF. The chain joins TRBV11-2 to TRBJ2-5, with a weak D call TRBD2 (6 bases). Looked up from germline, CDR1 is SGHAT and CDR2 is FQNNGV. The CDR3 has 13 amino acids. Trimming pared 5 bases from V and 3 bases from J, leaving 10 bases between.

This clone was recorded once. The CDR3 nucleotides read TGTGCCAGCAGCTTAAAAACACTAGGAGGGTCAGATACGCAGTATTTT. As protein: CASSLKTLGGSDTQYF. V and J are TRBV11-3 and TRBJ2-3, with D perhaps TRBD2 (6 bases). Germline-derived CDR1 and CDR2 are SGHNT and YENEEA. V lost 2 bases and J 4 bases, leaving 16 bases between the germline ends. The CDR3 runs to 16 residues.

This sequence joins TRBV9 and TRBJ1-1; possible D gene TRBD1, 6 bases. Trimming left V 3 bases short and J 0 bases short, with 21 bases between. CDR1 SGDLS and CDR2 YYNGEE come from the germline V gene. This CDR3 region has 18 residues. The CDR3 nucleotides read TGTGCCAGCAGCGCCAACCGGGATACAGGGAACATGAACACTGAAGCTTTCTTT. It yields the protein CASSANRDTGNMNTEAFF.

The chain employs TRBV11-3 and TRBJ2-1; 10 positions agree with TRBD2. The length of the CDR3 is 15 residues. J was trimmed by 8 bases and V by 1 base; bases with no gene match: 5. The V gene's germline CDR1 is SGHNT and CDR2 YENEEA. The CDR3 bases are TGTGCCAGCAGCTTAGCGGCTAGCGGGGGAGATGAGCAGTTCTTC. Amino acid sequence: CASSLAASGGDEQFF.

The chain employs TRBV28 and TRBJ2-2, with TRBD2 matching 7 bases. J was trimmed by 6 bases and V by 2 bases; bases with no gene match: 3. Germline assignment: CDR1 MDHEN and CDR2 SYDVKM. The CDR3 spans 14 residues. The CDR3 loop reads CASSLAGVAGELFF. CDR3 nucleotides: TGTGCCAGCAGTTTAGCGGGAGTGGCCGGGGAGCTGTTTTTT.

The chain couples TRBV6-5 to TRBJ2-7; 9 bases agree with TRBD2. The CDR3 runs 15 residues. Germline V gene data show CDR1 as MNHEY and CDR2 as SVGAGI. V trimming: 3 bases; J trimming: 0 bases; junction bases outside the gene matches: 3. DNA of the CDR3: TGTGCCAGCAGTTATCAGACTAGCGGCTCCTACGAGCAGTACTTC. Translated: CASSYQTSGSYEQYF.

The chain uses TRBV5-1 and TRBJ2-7; D ambiguous. This CDR3 region has 14 residues. V lost 4 bases and J lost 2, with 13 bases in between. Germline CDR1 reads SGHRS; CDR2 reads YFSETQ. CDR3 coding DNA: TGCGCCAGCAGCGCTTACAGCAGCCCCTACGAGCAGTACTTC. Protein: CASSAYSSPYEQYF.

This clone appeared a single time. The chain links TRBV7-3 to TRBJ2-1, with unresolved D. This CDR3 is 14 amino acids long. V lost 0 bases and J lost 5, with 8 bases in between. Germline-derived CDR1 and CDR2 are SGHTA and FQGTGA. The CDR3 is CASSLTSSNNEQFF. The CDR3 DNA sequence: TGTGCCAGCAGCTTAACGAGTAGCAACAATGAGCAGTTCTTC.

The rearrangement joins TRBV13 to TRBJ1-4; TRBD1 matches 7 bases. The junction had 15 bases not matched to a gene; V was cut back by 6 bases and J by 8 bases. CDR1 and CDR2 (germline): PRHDT, FYEKMQ (reference sequence). The CDR3 extends over 16 amino acids. The DNA for the CDR3 is TGTGCCAGCAGTCTCCAAGGGGGCGGCGACTTGGAAAAACTGTTTTTT. It is translated as CASSLQGGGDLEKLFF.

The gene calls are TRBV19 and TRBJ2-7, with D possibly matching TRBD1 (6 bases). The CDR3 extends over 13 amino acids. Trimming took off 5 bases at V and 3 bases at J, with 11 bases between the two ends. The germline V gene has CDR1 LNHDA and CDR2 SQIVND (reference sequence). The CDR3 protein is CASSPRTVYEQYF. The CDR3, as DNA: TGTGCCAGTAGTCCACGGACAGTCTACGAGCAGTACTTC.

This rearrangement joins TRBV28 to TRBJ2-7, with a tentative D call TRBD2 (5 bases). Germline loops: CDR1 MDHEN, CDR2 SYDVKM. Trimming cost V 1 base and J 3 bases, with 13 bases left between them. This CDR3 spans 15 amino acids. The CDR3 DNA reads TGTGCCAGCAGTTTATTGGCAGCCGGGGACTACGAGCAGTACTTC. The encoded protein is CASSLLAAGDYEQYF. Based on the CDR3 plus reference TRBV28 and TRBJ2-7, the full variable domain is DVKVTQSSRYLVKRTGEKVFLECVQDMDHENMFWYRQDPGLGLRLIYFSYDVKMKEKGDIPEGYSVSREKKERFSLILESASTNQTSMYLCASSLLAAGDYEQYFGPGTRLTVT.

This chain links TRBV6-5 with TRBJ2-7; D is ambiguous. The germline V and J ends were trimmed by 3 bases and 6 bases, with 9 bases remaining between them. CDR3 length equals 12 residues. Germline V CDR1 and CDR2: MNHEY, SVGAGI. The CDR3 spells CASSYRSGEQYF. Written as DNA, the CDR3 is TGTGCCAGCAGTTATAGGTCGGGCGAGCAGTACTTC.

The rearrangement links TRBV5-1 to TRBJ2-1; TRBD2 aligns across 13 bases. CDR3 length equals 18 residues. Germline V lookup: CDR1 SGHRS, CDR2 YFSETQ. With V trimmed by 2 bases and J by 2 bases, 7 bases remained unmatched. As DNA, the CDR3 is TGCGCCAGCAGCTTCCCGGGACTAGCGGGGAGGACCTACAATGAGCAGTTCTTC. It translates to CASSFPGLAGRTYNEQFF.

V usage is TRBV27 and J usage is TRBJ2-7, with 11 bases identical to TRBD1. CDR1 and CDR2 (germline): MNHEY, SMNVEV (reference sequence). CDR3 length: 13 amino acids. Trimming removed 4 bases from V and 8 bases from J; junction bases left unmatched: 4. As DNA, the CDR3 is TGTGCCAGCAGTTCGGGACAGGGGGGCCAGCAGTACTTC. It codes for CASSSGQGGQQYF.

The chain recombines TRBV2 with TRBJ1-1, with TRBD1 matching 9 bases. Trimming removed 6 bases from V and 5 bases from J; junction bases left unmatched: 7. There are 14 residues in the CDR3. From germline, CDR1 is SNHLY and CDR2 FYNNEI. The CDR3 coding sequence is TGTGCCAGCAGACCGACAGGGGGTGGGACTGAAGCTTTCTTT. This codes for CASRPTGGGTEAFF.

The chain couples TRBV4-2 to TRBJ2-7; 10 bases map to TRBD2. CDR1 and CDR2 from the germline V gene are LGHNA and YNFKEQ. The CDR3 runs to 15 residues. V was clipped by 0 bases and J by 5 bases; unmatched bases: 4. CDR3: CASSQDQLAGDEQYF. DNA of the CDR3: TGTGCCAGCAGCCAAGATCAGCTAGCGGGAGACGAGCAGTACTTC.

The J gene is TRBJ2-5, the V gene TRBV4-1, with 11 bases aligning to TRBD1. This CDR3 has 16 amino acids. CDR1 MGHRA and CDR2 YSYEKL come from the germline V gene. V was pared by 4 bases and J by 6 bases, with 10 bases of the junction left unmatched. The CDR3: CASSPATGTGGQTQYF. In DNA form, the CDR3 reads TGCGCCAGCAGCCCAGCCACCGGGACAGGGGGTCAGACCCAGTACTTC.

This chain joins TRBV6-5 and TRBJ2-1; the match to TRBD2 covers 8 bases. The junction had 10 bases not matched to a gene; V was cut back by 5 bases and J by 7 bases. CDR3 length: 15 residues. Germline lookup yields CDR1 MNHEY and CDR2 SVGAGI. The CDR3 spells CASSQRAGVGNEQFF. Here the CDR3 DNA reads TGTGCCAGCAGTCAAAGAGCGGGAGTTGGGAATGAGCAGTTCTTC.

The chain has TRBV18 and TRBJ1-3; 8 nucleotides line up with TRBD1. The junction had 11 bases not matched to a gene; V was cut back by 3 bases and J by 10 bases. The CDR3 runs to 15 residues. The germline V gene has CDR1 KGHSH and CDR2 LQKENI. This CDR3 reads CASSPRDRTPLTIYF. The DNA for the CDR3 is TGTGCCAGCTCACCCCGGGACAGGACCCCTTTGACCATATATTTT.

Here the CDR3 reads CASSFTGSSYEQYF. CDR3 nucleotides: TGTGCCAGCAGTTTCACAGGGAGCTCCTACGAGCAGTACTTC. The chain is built from TRBV28 and TRBJ2-7, with a tentative D call TRBD1 (6 bases). V was clipped by 3 bases and J by 0 bases, with 9 bases between them. Germline CDR1 MDHEN, CDR2 SYDVKM. This CDR3 contains 14 residues.

The chain recombines TRBV28 with TRBJ1-5, with D maybe TRBD1 (5 bases). Germline assignment: CDR1 MDHEN and CDR2 SYDVKM. CDR3 length: 16 amino acids. Trimming left V 10 bases short and J 3 bases short, with 22 bases between. The CDR3 nucleotides are TGTGCCATCGGGGGGGGATCAGGAGGGGTCAATCAGCCCCAGCATTTT. Translating it yields CAIGGGSGGVNQPQHF.

The chain couples TRBV4-1 to TRBJ1-5, with TRBD1 matching 11 bases. This CDR3 spans 18 amino acids. Per germline, CDR1 MGHRA and CDR2 YSYEKL. V shed 1 base and J 4 bases; nucleotides not matched to a gene: 9. Here the CDR3 reads CASSQGVLGQGGNQPQHF. The CDR3 DNA reads TGCGCCAGCAGCCAAGGAGTTTTGGGACAGGGGGGGAATCAGCCCCAGCATTTT.

The CDR3 loop reads CASSVGASNQPQHF. The DNA for the CDR3 is TGTGCCAGCAGCGTAGGGGCGAGCAATCAGCCCCAGCATTTT. This chain connects TRBV9 to TRBJ1-5; unclear D gene. The CDR3 runs 14 residues. The germline gives CDR1 SGDLS, CDR2 YYNGEE. The ends were cut back, 0 bases at V and 1 base at J, with 5 bases in the middle. The whole variable domain, remainder taken from reference TRBV9 and TRBJ1-5, is DSGVTQTPKHLITATGQRVTLRCSPRSGDLSVYWYQQSLDQGLQFLIQYYNGEERAKGNILERFSAQQFPDLHSELNLSSLELGDSALYFCASSVGASNQPQHFGDGTRLSIL.

The chain employs TRBV27 and TRBJ1-5; no definite D call. Germline V gene data show CDR1 as MNHEY and CDR2 as SMNVEV (reference sequence). V shed 3 bases and J shed 2 bases, with 11 bases lying between them. CDR3 length: 15 amino acids. CDR3 residues: CASSLAPSGNQPQHF. The DNA of the CDR3 is TGTGCCAGCAGTTTGGCCCCAAGCGGCAATCAGCCCCAGCATTTT.

The V gene is TRBV5-1, the J gene TRBJ2-5; D unresolved. CDR3 length equals 12 residues. V shed 5 bases and J shed 4 bases, with 9 bases lying between them. The germline gives CDR1 SGHRS, CDR2 YFSETQ. The CDR3 DNA sequence: TGCGCCAGCAGTGCTACGGGAGAGACCCAGTACTTC. As protein: CASSATGETQYF.

This clone appeared once. The chain is built from TRBV7-8 and TRBJ2-1; 10 positions match TRBD2. This CDR3 has 17 residues. In germline, CDR1 is SGHVS, CDR2 FQNEAQ. V shed 0 bases, J shed 3 bases, and the junction held 5 bases outside the gene matches. CDR3 region: CASSLAPSGGVYNEQFF. CDR3 in DNA: TGTGCCAGCAGCTTAGCGCCTAGCGGGGGAGTCTACAATGAGCAGTTCTTC.